These T cell receptor beta chains were read from a single sample in a study of control samples from healthy donors and cancer patients. The protocol was immunoSEQ multiplex PCR, while the TCRdb copy is restricted to in-frame clones and leaves out a portion. The sample lists 95,000 to 130,000 clones, 75% to 90% seen once, with 1% to 1.4% in the top ten. Sequencing used PBMCs. All receptors come from a woman aged 50 to 65 with colorectal cancer. CDR3s include the opening cysteine and the closing phenylalanine or tryptophan. D genes are given only for firm matches. Clone size is shown for a subset of rows, as once, few, many or a class of expanded clone.

>TRBV6-5|TRBJ2-7|NA|few
TGTGCCAGCGGCACCGGAGACCGGTACTACGAGCAGTACTTC
CASGTGDRYYEQYF
>TRBV29-1|TRBJ2-1|NA|once
TGCAGCGGGTCGACAGACTACAATGAGCAGTTCTTC
CSGSTDYNEQFF
>TRBV14|TRBJ2-5|NA|NA
TGTGCCAGCAGCCAAGTACGGGAGACCCAGTACTTC
CASSQVRETQYF
>TRBV7-9|TRBJ2-2|NA|NA
TGTGCCAGCAGCTTAGCCGGAACCGGGGAGCTGTTTTTT
CASSLAGTGELFF
>TRBV5-1|TRBJ2-7|TRBD2|NA
TGCGCCAGCAGCAGGCTAGCGGGGGACGTCGACGAGCAGTACTTC
CASSRLAGDVDEQYF
>TRBV19|TRBJ1-2|NA|NA
TGTGCCAGTAGTCTCCAAAGGGACATTTTGGATGGCTACACCTTC
CASSLQRDILDGYTF
>TRBV27|TRBJ2-1|TRBD2|NA
TGTGCCAGCCTAGCGGGAGGTGCCTACAATGAGCAGTTCTTC
CASLAGGAYNEQFF
>TRBV29-1|TRBJ2-1|TRBD2|NA
TGCAGCGTCGCCCCCTCCGGGACTAGTTCGAATGAGCAGTTCTTC
CSVAPSGTSSNEQFF
>TRBV15|TRBJ2-2|TRBD1|NA
TGTGCCACCAGCAGAGGGGACAGGGGAACCGGGGAGCTGTTTTTT
CATSRGDRGTGELFF
>TRBV6-5|TRBJ1-1|NA|NA
TGTGCCAGCAGTTACTGGCAGAACACTGAAGCTTTCTTT
CASSYWQNTEAFF
>TRBV5-5|TRBJ2-1|TRBD1|NA
TGTGCCAGCAGCGCTTCGCCCGGGACAGGGGTTCGTGGTGAGCAGTTCTTC
CASSASPGTGVRGEQFF
>TRBV7-3|TRBJ2-1|NA|NA
TGTGCCAGCAGCTTACATTCAGTTAATGAGCAGTTCTTC
CASSLHSVNEQFF
>TRBV28|TRBJ1-5|TRBD1|NA
TGTGCCAGCAGTCCGACGCTTTACCGACAGGGCATCAATCAGCCCCAGCATTTT
CASSPTLYRQGINQPQHF
>TRBV20-1|TRBJ2-1|TRBD2|NA
TGCAGTGCTAGTTACGGGCGGGAGTGGGTCAATGAGCAGTTCTTC
CSASYGREWVNEQFF
>TRBV19|TRBJ1-5|NA|NA
TGTGCCAGTAGTGCCCCCCCATACGGCAATCAGCCCCAGCATTTT
CASSAPPYGNQPQHF
>TRBV3-1/TRBV3-2|TRBJ1-1|TRBD1|NA
TGTGCCAGCAGCCCCAGGGACAGGGGGCTGGTGGGGCACACTGAAGCTTTCTTT
CASSPRDRGLVGHTEAFF
>TRBV7-6|TRBJ2-2|TRBD2|NA
TGTGCCAGCAGCTCATACCGACTAGCGACGAACACCGGGGAGCTGTTTTTT
CASSSYRLATNTGELFF
>TRBV10-3|TRBJ1-6|NA|NA
TGTGCCATCAGTGAGTCGTCGGGTCCACCCCTCCACTTT
CAISESSGPPLHF
>TRBV21-1|TRBJ1-5|NA|NA
TGTGCCAGCAGCGTTCAGGGGGCCCCAACCAATTATAGCAATCAGCCCCAGCATTTT
CASSVQGAPTNYSNQPQHF
>TRBV29-1|TRBJ1-2|NA|NA
TGCAGCGGGGGGGACACTAACTATGGCTACACCTTC
CSGGDTNYGYTF
>TRBV18|TRBJ1-1|NA|NA
TGTGCCAGCTCACCAACCGGCAGTTCCATGAACACTGAAGCTTTCTTT
CASSPTGSSMNTEAFF
>TRBV19|TRBJ2-6|TRBD1|NA
TGTGCCAGTAGTTCAGAAAGGGGGCCCGGGCCTGGGGCCAACGTCCTGACTTTC
CASSSERGPGPGANVLTF
>TRBV2|TRBJ1-5|TRBD1|NA
TGTGCCAGCAGCCGACAGGGGAGGGGCAATCAGCCCCAGCATTTT
CASSRQGRGNQPQHF
>TRBV2|TRBJ2-1|TRBD1|NA
TGTGCCAGCACCGTCGGACAGGGGGCCTACAATGAGCAGTTCTTC
CASTVGQGAYNEQFF
>TRBV11-2|TRBJ2-5|NA|NA
TGTGCCAGCAGCCATGGGGGACCAGAGACCCAGTACTTC
CASSHGGPETQYF
>TRBV19|TRBJ1-2|TRBD1|NA
TGTGCCAGTAGTAGTCCGGACAGGAAAAATTATGGCTACACCTTC
CASSSPDRKNYGYTF
>TRBV2|TRBJ2-7|NA|NA
TGTGCCAGCAGACACGACGTGACCTACGAGCAGTACTTC
CASRHDVTYEQYF
>TRBV10-3|TRBJ2-3|NA|NA
TGTGCGATCGGCGGGCCTAGCGTCGGCACAGATACGCAGTATTTT
CAIGGPSVGTDTQYF
>TRBV30|TRBJ2-7|TRBD1|NA
TGTGCCTGGAGTGCGGACAGGTCCTACGAGCAGTACTTC
CAWSADRSYEQYF
>TRBV18|TRBJ2-3|NA|once
TGTGCCAGCTCACGTATCCTGGCAGATACGCAGTATTTT
CASSRILADTQYF
>TRBV4-1|TRBJ1-5|NA|once
TGCGCCAGCAGAAGAGGGGGACTCGTAGATAGCAATCAGCCCCAGCATTTT
CASRRGGLVDSNQPQHF